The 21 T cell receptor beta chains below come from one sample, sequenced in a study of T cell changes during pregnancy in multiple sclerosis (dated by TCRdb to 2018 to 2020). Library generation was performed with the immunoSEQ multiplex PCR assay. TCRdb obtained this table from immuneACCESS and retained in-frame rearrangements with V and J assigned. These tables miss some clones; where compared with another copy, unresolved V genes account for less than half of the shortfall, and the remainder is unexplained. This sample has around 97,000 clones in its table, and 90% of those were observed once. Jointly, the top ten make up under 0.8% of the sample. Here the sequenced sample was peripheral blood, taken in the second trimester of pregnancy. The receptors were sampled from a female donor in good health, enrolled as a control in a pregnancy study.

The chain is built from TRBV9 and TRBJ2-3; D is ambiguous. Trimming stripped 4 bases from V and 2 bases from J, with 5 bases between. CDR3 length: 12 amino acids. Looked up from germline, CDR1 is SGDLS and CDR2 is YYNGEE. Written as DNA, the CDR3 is TGTGCCAGCAGCCTAAACACAGATACGCAGTATTTT. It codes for CASSLNTDTQYF.

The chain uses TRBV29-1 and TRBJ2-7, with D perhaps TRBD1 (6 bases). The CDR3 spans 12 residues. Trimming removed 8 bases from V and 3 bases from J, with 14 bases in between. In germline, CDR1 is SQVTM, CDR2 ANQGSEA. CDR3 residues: CSIQTGLYEQYF. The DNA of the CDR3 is TGCAGCATCCAGACAGGACTCTACGAGCAGTACTTC.

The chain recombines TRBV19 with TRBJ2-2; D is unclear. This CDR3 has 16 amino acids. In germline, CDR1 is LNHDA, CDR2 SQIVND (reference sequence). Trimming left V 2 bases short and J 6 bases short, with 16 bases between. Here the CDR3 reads CASSIQRHALAGELFF. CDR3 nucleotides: TGTGCCAGTAGTATACAGAGACATGCGTTAGCCGGGGAGCTGTTTTTT.

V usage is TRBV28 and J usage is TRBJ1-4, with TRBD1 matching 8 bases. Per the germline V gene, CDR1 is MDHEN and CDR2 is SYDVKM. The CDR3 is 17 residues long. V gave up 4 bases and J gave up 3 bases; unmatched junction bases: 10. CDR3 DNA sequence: TGTGCCAGCAGTTCTCAGGGGGCGGGCAGGGCTAATGAAAAACTGTTTTTT. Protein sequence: CASSSQGAGRANEKLFF.

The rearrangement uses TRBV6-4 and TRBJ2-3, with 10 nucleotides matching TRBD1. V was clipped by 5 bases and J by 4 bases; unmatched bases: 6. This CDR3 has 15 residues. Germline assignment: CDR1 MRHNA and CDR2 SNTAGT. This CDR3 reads CASSTGTGAADTQYF. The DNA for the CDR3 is TGTGCCAGCAGTACCGGGACAGGGGCAGCAGATACGCAGTATTTT.

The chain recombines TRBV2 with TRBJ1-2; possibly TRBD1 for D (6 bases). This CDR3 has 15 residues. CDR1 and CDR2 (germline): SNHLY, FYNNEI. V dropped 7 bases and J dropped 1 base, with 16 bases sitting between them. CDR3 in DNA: TGTGCCAGCAAAAGGGGGGGGGAGCTTAACTATGGCTACACCTTC. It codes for CASKRGGELNYGYTF.

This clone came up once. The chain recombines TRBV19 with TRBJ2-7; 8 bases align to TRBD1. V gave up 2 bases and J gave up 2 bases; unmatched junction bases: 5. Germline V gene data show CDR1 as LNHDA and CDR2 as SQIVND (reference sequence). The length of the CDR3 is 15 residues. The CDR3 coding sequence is TGTGCCAGTAGTATAAGAGGACAGGGACCCTACGAGCAGTACTTC. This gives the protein CASSIRGQGPYEQYF.

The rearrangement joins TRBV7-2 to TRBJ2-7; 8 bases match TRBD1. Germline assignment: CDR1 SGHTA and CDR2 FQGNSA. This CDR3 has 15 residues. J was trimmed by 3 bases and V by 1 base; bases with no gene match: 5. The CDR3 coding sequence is TGTGCCAGCAGCTTAGATCCAGGACAGGGCTACGAGCAGTACTTC. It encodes CASSLDPGQGYEQYF.

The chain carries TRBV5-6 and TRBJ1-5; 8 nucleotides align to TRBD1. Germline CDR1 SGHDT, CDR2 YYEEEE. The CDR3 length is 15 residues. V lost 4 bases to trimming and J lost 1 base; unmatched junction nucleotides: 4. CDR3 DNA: TGTGCCAGCAGCCAGGGGGCATTGAGCAATCAGCCCCAGCATTTT. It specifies CASSQGALSNQPQHF.

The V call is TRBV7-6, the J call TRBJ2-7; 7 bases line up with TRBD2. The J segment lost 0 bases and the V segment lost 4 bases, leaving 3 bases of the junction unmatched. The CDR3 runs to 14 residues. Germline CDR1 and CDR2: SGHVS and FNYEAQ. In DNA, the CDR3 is TGTGCCAGCAGCTCTCTAGCGGCCTCCTACGAGCAGTACTTC. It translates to CASSSLAASYEQYF.

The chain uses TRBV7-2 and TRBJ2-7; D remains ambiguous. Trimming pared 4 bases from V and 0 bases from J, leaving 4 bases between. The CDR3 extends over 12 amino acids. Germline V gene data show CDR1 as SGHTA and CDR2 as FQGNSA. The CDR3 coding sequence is TGTGCCAGCAGCTCTCCCTCCTACGAGCAGTACTTC. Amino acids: CASSSPSYEQYF.

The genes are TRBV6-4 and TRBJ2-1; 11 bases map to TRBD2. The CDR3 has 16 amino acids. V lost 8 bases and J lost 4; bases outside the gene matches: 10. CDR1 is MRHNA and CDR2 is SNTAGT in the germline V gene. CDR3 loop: CASRHDGTSGYNEQFF. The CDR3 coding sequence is TGTGCCAGCCGCCACGACGGGACTAGCGGATACAATGAGCAGTTCTTC.

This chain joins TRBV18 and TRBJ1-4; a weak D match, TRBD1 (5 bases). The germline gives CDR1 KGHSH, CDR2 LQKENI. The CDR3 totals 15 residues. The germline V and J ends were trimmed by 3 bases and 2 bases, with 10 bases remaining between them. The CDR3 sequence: CASSPSRGTNEKLFF. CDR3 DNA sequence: TGTGCCAGCTCACCTTCTCGGGGGACTAATGAAAAACTGTTTTTT.

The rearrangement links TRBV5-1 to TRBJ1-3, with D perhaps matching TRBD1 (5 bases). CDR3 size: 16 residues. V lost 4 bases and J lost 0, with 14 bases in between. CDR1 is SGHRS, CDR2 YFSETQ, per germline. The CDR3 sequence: CASSAAGRSSGNTIYF. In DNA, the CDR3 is TGCGCCAGCAGCGCCGCGGGACGGAGCTCTGGAAACACCATATATTTT.

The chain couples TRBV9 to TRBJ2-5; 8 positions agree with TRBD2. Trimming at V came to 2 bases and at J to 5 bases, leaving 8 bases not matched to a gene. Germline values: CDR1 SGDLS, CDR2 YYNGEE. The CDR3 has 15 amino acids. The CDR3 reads CASSVAGGLGETQYF. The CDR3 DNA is TGTGCCAGCAGCGTCGCGGGGGGACTAGGGGAGACCCAGTACTTC.

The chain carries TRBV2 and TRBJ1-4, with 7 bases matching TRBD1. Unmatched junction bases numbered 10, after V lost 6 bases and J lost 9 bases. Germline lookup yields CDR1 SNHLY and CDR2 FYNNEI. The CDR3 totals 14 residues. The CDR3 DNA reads TGTGCCAGCAGCGTGACAGGGTTGTCGAAAAAACTGTTTTTT. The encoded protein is CASSVTGLSKKLFF. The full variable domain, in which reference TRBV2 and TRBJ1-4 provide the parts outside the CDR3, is EPEVTQTPSHQVTQMGQEVILRCVPISNHLYFYWYRQILGQKVEFLVSFYNNEISEKSEIFDDQFSVERPDGSNFTLKIRSTKLEDSAMYFCASSVTGLSKKLFFGSGTQLSVL.

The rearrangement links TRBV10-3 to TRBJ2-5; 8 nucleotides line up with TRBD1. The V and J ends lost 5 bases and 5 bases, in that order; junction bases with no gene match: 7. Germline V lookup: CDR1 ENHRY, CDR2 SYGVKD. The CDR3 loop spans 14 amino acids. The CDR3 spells CAISPTGVRETQYF. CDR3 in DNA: TGTGCCATCAGTCCGACAGGGGTGAGGGAGACCCAGTACTTC.

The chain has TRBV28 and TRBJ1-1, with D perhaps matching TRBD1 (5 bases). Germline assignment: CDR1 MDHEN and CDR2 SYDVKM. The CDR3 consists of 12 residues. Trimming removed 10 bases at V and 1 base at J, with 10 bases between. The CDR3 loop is CATWGGNTEAFF. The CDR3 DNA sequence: TGTGCCACCTGGGGGGGGAACACTGAAGCTTTCTTT.

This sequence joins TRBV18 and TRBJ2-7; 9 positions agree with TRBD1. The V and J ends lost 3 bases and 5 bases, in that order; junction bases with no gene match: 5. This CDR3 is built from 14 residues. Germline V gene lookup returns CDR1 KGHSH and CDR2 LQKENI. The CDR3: CASSPHRGPDEQYF. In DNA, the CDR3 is TGTGCCAGCTCACCCCACAGGGGGCCGGACGAGCAGTACTTC. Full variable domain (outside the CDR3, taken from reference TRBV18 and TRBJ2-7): NAGVMQNPRHLVRRRGQEARLRCSPMKGHSHVYWYRQLPEEGLKFMVYLQKENIIDESGMPKERFSAEFPKEGPSILRIQQVVRGDSAAYFCASSPHRGPDEQYFGPGTRLTVT.

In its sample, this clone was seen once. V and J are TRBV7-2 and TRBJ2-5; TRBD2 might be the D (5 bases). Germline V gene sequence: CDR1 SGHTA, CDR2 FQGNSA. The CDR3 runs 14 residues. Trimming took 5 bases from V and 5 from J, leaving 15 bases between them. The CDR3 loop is CASSQSGPGETQYF. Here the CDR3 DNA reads TGTGCCAGCAGCCAGTCCGGACCGGGGGAGACCCAGTACTTC.

The CDR3 DNA reads TGTGCCAGTAGTAAACAGACAGGGGGCGCGACGCCCTACGAGCAGTACTTC. Its protein is CASSKQTGGATPYEQYF. The J gene is TRBJ2-7, the V gene TRBV19; 10 nucleotides align to TRBD1. This CDR3 contains 17 residues. The V gene end was trimmed by 4 bases and the J gene end by 2 bases; junction bases not matched to a gene: 11. Germline V gene data show CDR1 as LNHDA and CDR2 as SQIVND (reference sequence).